A single sample gave rise to the 3 T cell receptor beta chains below, sequenced in a study of T-cell reconstitution after alpha-beta-depleted transplantation in children. Study-level points and caveats: One year post-transplant, T-cell counts and diversity were largely derived from T cells produced anew.

The antigens for these receptors are not known. Unique molecular identifiers were incorporated when the TCRbeta library was constructed. A single record per CDR3 protein comes from TCRdb applying MiXCR to the PCR reads. The sample has around 270,000 distinct CDR3 sequences, roughly 7.8% seen once. Here the sequenced sample was peripheral blood, taken 360 days after TCRalphabeta/CD19-depleted stem cell transplant. Receptors originate from a female patient under 10 years old who had a stem cell transplant for Fanconi anemia, so the T cells may come from the graft donor.

This clonotype was recorded a few times. This sequence joins TRBV6-5 and TRBJ2-5, with a possible D match to TRBD2 (7 bases). The CDR3 has 16 amino acids. V was clipped by 6 bases and J by 0 bases, with 17 bases between them. Germline values: CDR1 MNHEY, CDR2 SVGAGI. The CDR3 DNA is TGTGCCAGCAGCCGTTCTGGGGGGGGCAACCAAGAGACCCAGTACTTC. It is translated as CASSRSGGGNQETQYF.

This clonotype was recorded many times. The rearrangement links TRBV6-5 to TRBJ2-2; D gene uncertain. Germline CDR1 MNHEY, CDR2 SVGAGI. The CDR3 runs 13 residues. Trimming took off 0 bases at V and 5 bases at J, with 4 bases between the two ends. CDR3 residues: CASSYSVTGELFF. Here the CDR3 DNA reads TGTGCCAGCAGTTACTCCGTTACCGGGGAGCTGTTTTTT.

This clonotype has a count of ten or more. As DNA, the CDR3 is TGTGCCACCAGCAAGGACATGATGACCTACGAGCAGTACTTC. Encoded protein: CATSKDMMTYEQYF. The chain has TRBV15 and TRBJ2-7; TRBD1 is a possible D gene (5 bases). Trimming shortened V by 4 bases and J by 2 bases, and 12 bases separated the two germline ends. The germline V gene has CDR1 LNHNV and CDR2 YYDKDF (reference sequence). The CDR3 runs to 14 residues.